Described below is a single T cell receptor beta chain sequence and its context. Donation came from healthy HIV-negative adults that had no recent acute infections or vaccinations. CD45RO+ cells were combined with CCR7-negative CD45RA+ TemRA cells to form CD8 memory. This sample was taken from a study of shared clonotypes between healthy human individuals. This CDR3 is built from 16 residues. V lost 5 bases and J lost 7, with 21 bases in between. The germline gives CDR1 SGHNT, CDR2 YENEEA. Profiling relied on immunoSEQ multiplex PCR, and the TCRdb table lists in-frame clones only, not all of them. Of roughly 720,000 clones in the sample, about 92% were seen once.

Sequencing used memory CD8+ T cells from PBMCs. Documented subset: CD45RO+ cells pooled with CCR7-negative TemRA cells. The chain employs TRBV11-3 and TRBJ2-1; D may correspond to TRBD1 or TRBD2 (5 bases each). The sequence derives from a man between 18 and 35 years old in good health. Some clones in this sample may be carry-over from other donors' samples. The CDR3 region has the DNA TGTGCCAGCAGCCCTTATGCCGGAGATGGGGGAAATGAGCAGTTCTTC. Residues: CASSPYAGDGGNEQFF.